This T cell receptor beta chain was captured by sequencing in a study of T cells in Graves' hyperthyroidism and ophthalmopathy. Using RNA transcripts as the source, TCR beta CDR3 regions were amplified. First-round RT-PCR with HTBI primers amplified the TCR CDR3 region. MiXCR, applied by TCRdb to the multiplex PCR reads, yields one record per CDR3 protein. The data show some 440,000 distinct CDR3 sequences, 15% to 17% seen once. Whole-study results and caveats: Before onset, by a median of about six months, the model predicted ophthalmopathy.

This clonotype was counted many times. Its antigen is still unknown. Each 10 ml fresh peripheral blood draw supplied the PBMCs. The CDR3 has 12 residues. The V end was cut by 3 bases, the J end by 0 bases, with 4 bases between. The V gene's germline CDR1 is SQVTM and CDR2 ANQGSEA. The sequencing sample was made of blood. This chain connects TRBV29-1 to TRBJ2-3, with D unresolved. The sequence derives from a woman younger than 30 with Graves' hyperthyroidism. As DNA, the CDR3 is TGCAGCGTTGACCCTAGCACAGATACGCAGTATTTT. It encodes CSVDPSTDTQYF.